Listed below are T cell receptor beta chains from one sample, sequenced in a study of cytomegalovirus exposure and HLA in healthy donors. Profiled with immunoSEQ multiplex PCR; TCRdb holds only in-frame clones, not every one. The top ten clones hold approximately 14% of a sample with around 190,000 clones, 70% to 80% of them seen once. Sequencing was performed on PBMCs. The receptor set was obtained from a woman between 25 and 40 years old in good health and CMV-seropositive. The CDR3 runs from the conserved cysteine through the conserved F or W. The size field is filled for only some rows; it gives once, few, many or a size class.

abundance	v_gene	j_gene	CDR3aa
-	TRBV30	TRBJ1-5	CAWSQGLEQPQHF
-	TRBV11-3	TRBJ2-7	CASSLGGGGYEQYF
-	TRBV6-5	TRBJ1-5	CASSYDAGAQPQHF
-	TRBV27	TRBJ1-2	CASSLKFFGTSFYGYTF
few	TRBV4-1	TRBJ2-1	CASSQVASREVHNEQFF
-	TRBV7-6	TRBJ1-4	CASSFQGVATNEKLFF
-	TRBV5-6	TRBJ1-4	CASSRTGDEKLFF
-	TRBV5-5	TRBJ2-2	CASSLLGGPNTGELFF
few	TRBV6-5	TRBJ2-7	CASRPTGGEYEQYF
-	TRBV10-3	TRBJ2-7	CAISPRGAAYEQYF
-	TRBV14	TRBJ2-7	CASSHPPLTSGFSAYEQYF
-	TRBV28	TRBJ2-1	CASSLGLAEYNEQFF
few	TRBV14	TRBJ1-3	CASSPATLVGLSGNTIYF
-	TRBV30	TRBJ2-5	CAWSLTVKETQYF
-	TRBV27	TRBJ1-1	CASSMPLGQRSLGTEAFF
-	TRBV28	TRBJ1-6	CASRLRSYNSPLHF
-	TRBV9	TRBJ2-7	CASSVDGTGDEQYF
few	TRBV28	TRBJ2-1	CASSGRATRWQEQFF
-	TRBV10-3	TRBJ2-2	CAATGIANTGELFF
few	TRBV7-3	TRBJ2-3	CASSLGGTDTQYF
-	TRBV13	TRBJ2-1	CASSLSRGSYNEQFF
-	TRBV7-6	TRBJ2-7	CASSLASEYEQYF
-	TRBV27	TRBJ2-2	CASSKTPAPQTGELFF
-	TRBV7-8	TRBJ2-3	CASSLAAAPGTDTQYF
-	TRBV30	TRBJ1-5	CAWSAWGGPWNQPQHF
-	TRBV18	TRBJ2-1	CASSSVAFENEQFF
once	TRBV4-2	TRBJ1-5	CASSWTADRGGNQPQHF
-	TRBV21-1	TRBJ1-3	CASSVRGTATGNTIYF
-	TRBV11-2	TRBJ2-5	CASNAPGFTRETQYF
-	TRBV5-1	TRBJ2-7	CASTRGGGSYEQYF
once	TRBV7-2	TRBJ2-5	CASSPGLLAGGGAETQYF
-	TRBV28	TRBJ2-7	CASSFLTAPYEQYF
-	TRBV5-6	TRBJ2-2	CASSLSGVPGELFF
-	TRBV10-3	TRBJ1-5	CAISQGQYNQPQHF
-	TRBV30	TRBJ2-3	CAWRPLTTYTDTQYF
-	TRBV6-4	TRBJ1-2	CASSDSPGDAANYGYTF
-	TRBV5-1	TRBJ1-5	CASSLGPGQGSNQPQHF
-	TRBV18	TRBJ1-3	CASSPLEGPGNTIYF
-	TRBV19	TRBJ1-2	CASTRTDYGYTF
-	TRBV5-4	TRBJ1-2	CASSPQRPNYGYTF
-	TRBV30	TRBJ1-1	CAWSTGGQGGHTEAFF
few	TRBV10-3	TRBJ2-7	CAISESLGGPYEQYF
-	TRBV5-6	TRBJ2-2	CASRVTGKGGELFF
few	TRBV19	TRBJ2-2	CASSSYSGRVSTGELFF
few	TRBV28	TRBJ1-1	CASSTSDKPLNTEAFF
once	TRBV30	TRBJ2-1	CAWSGAGQVYNEQFF
few	TRBV4-1	TRBJ2-3	CASSLTGLGTDTQYF
-	TRBV28	TRBJ1-4	CASSLPGQGAGEKLFF
-	TRBV5-1	TRBJ2-7	CASSLGAGLDEQYF
-	TRBV30	TRBJ2-3	CAWSKDRGTDTQYF
once	TRBV6-5	TRBJ1-2	CASSPSTGGLYGYTF
-	TRBV7-8	TRBJ2-4	CASSSDGRGNIQYF
-	TRBV28	TRBJ1-2	CASSLTAGGPYGYTF
-	TRBV11-2	TRBJ2-3	CASSLDVGAADTQYF
-	TRBV25-1	TRBJ1-4	CASIGTGGDEKLFF
-	TRBV19	TRBJ2-3	CASSVGGGVDTQYF
-	TRBV7-3	TRBJ2-6	CASGQAGANVLTF